This TCR beta chain originates from a study of cytomegalovirus exposure and HLA in healthy donors. CDR3 length: 15 residues. Trimming at V came to 6 bases and at J to 6 bases, leaving 8 bases not matched to a gene. Germline V gene data show CDR1 as MNHEY and CDR2 as SVGAGI. About this clone itself: The antigen is unknown.

PCR employed 60 Vbeta and 13 Jbeta primers. Clones were sequenced by immunoSEQ multiplex PCR, and TCRdb holds only the in-frame ones, with some missing. Seen here are nearly 200,000 clones, more than 75% observed once, and the top ten hold approximately 0.4%. Study-wide results and limits: A later analysis linked a missense DCLRE1C variant to TCR beta V- and J-gene trimming. The authors assumed roughly uniform sequencing depth across donors for presence/absence analyses. Altogether, around 160 TCR beta chains were recorded as cytomegalovirus-associated. Researchers had no immune exposure information except CMV serostatus available.

This sequence was found in a male donor in good health and CMV-seropositive. Sequencing was done on a sample of PBMCs. The chain recombines TRBV6-5 with TRBJ2-6; 7 nucleotides align to TRBD1. The CDR3 nucleotides read TGTGCCAGCAGCTTCGGACAGGTGGCGGCCAACGTCCTGACTTTC. Encoded protein: CASSFGQVAANVLTF.